This T cell receptor beta chain was captured by sequencing in a study of blood T cell repertoires in COVID-19. Looking at the study overall: Italy, Spain and the United States were the sources of the convalescent and acute COVID-19 samples.

Trimming pared 6 bases from V and 3 bases from J, leaving 18 bases between. Germline V gene lookup returns CDR1 SGHDT and CDR2 YYEEEE. The CDR3 loop spans 15 amino acids. Original handling: For nucleated cells, counts were estimated from reference gene primer amplification. Produced via immunoSEQ multiplex PCR; TCRdb's table is partial and in-frame only. The V and J calls and clone size come from that table; D and trimming were worked out from the DNA. The data show fewer than 300,000 clones, 85% seen once. This TCR was recovered from a human donor in a cohort sampled during active COVID-19. Sequences were obtained from peripheral blood. This rearrangement joins TRBV5-6 to TRBJ1-2; tentative D call: TRBD1 (5 bases). CDR3 residues: CASNSLGAEDYGYTF. In DNA form, the CDR3 reads TGTGCCAGCAACAGCTTAGGGGCTGAGGACTATGGCTACACCTTC.